Here is one T cell receptor beta chain with its context. Its antigen target is currently unknown. It has no much larger one-base neighbor in the sample; base qualities were not kept. Distinct nucleotide sequences in the sample also encode this CDR3. The data belong to a study of OX40 agonist ivuxolimab in advanced cancers. In the study overall: Ivuxolimab was a fully human IgG2 agonistic monoclonal antibody targeting the costimulatory receptor OX40 (CD134). Of the roughly 51 dose-escalation patients, hepatocellular carcinoma was present in about 20, melanoma in around 15, renal cell carcinoma in 9 and head and neck cancer in 9. Peripheral TCRbeta sequencing was intended to test whether TCR sequence diversity was altered and clonal T-cell expansion was caused by ivuxolimab. Intravenous ivuxolimab was administered to patients every 2 weeks at six dose levels: 0.01, 0.1, 0.3, 1.5, 3 and 10 mg/kg. In the dose-escalation cohort, 70% to 90% of patients were male, and the mean age was 60 years with a range of about 23 to 79. Three dose-escalation patients achieved partial responses, one with hepatocellular carcinoma and two with cutaneous melanoma. The paper covers the monotherapy dose-escalation part of the phase I ivuxolimab trial, which included N = 52 patients. Patients were allowed to have had prior anti-PD-1, anti-PD-L1 or anti-CTLA-4 therapy, and approximately 40% of the dose-escalation patients had been treated with checkpoint inhibitors.

What the study reported, not specific to this receptor: In the 0.1-3.0 mg/kg groups, partial responders had among the lowest normalized peripheral clonal expansion, particularly in CD8+ T cells. The antigen specificity of the clonally expanded peripheral T cells was not determined. After ivuxolimab, expanded clones were on average more numerous among CD8+ T cells than among CD4+ T cells. Low levels of normalized T-cell clonal expansion were also shown by some nonresponding patients. At doses from 0.1 to 3.0 mg/kg, clonal expansion was seen in both CD4+ and CD8+ blood T cells between baseline and week 6.

Patients with autoimmune disease history or receiving systemic immunosuppression were excluded from the trial. Peripheral blood for TCR sequencing was drawn from every dose cohort at baseline, at cycle 4 day 1 and at cycle 7 day 1. Samples came from an open-label, multicenter, first-in-human phase I dose-escalation trial of ivuxolimab. Adults with locally advanced or metastatic melanoma, renal cell carcinoma, hepatocellular carcinoma or head and neck squamous cell carcinoma were enrolled in the trial. Before TCR sequencing, CD4+ and CD8+ T cells were separately sorted from peripheral blood. Genomic DNA was isolated from the sorted cells so that the TCRbeta CDR3 region could be sequenced. TCRbeta CDR3 regions were sequenced using the immunoSEQ Assay. As stored in TCRdb, this immuneACCESS dataset retains in-frame rearrangements with V and J assigned. A fraction of the clones does not appear; measured against another copy, unresolved V genes explain less than half of the discrepancy, and the remainder lacks a known reason. Present in this sample are over 55,000 clones, approximately 90% of which were seen just once. The ten largest make up less than 2.5% of the sample.

The CDR3 sequence holds 13 residues, the cysteine and phenylalanine included. Of the read, only the CDR3 DNA is kept; its 39 bases are in frame from base 1. V lost 4 bases and J lost 1 base; the stretch between them is 7 bases long. CDR1 and CDR2 were assigned from the germline V gene as SGHTA and FQGNSA. The sequence was collected from an adult with an advanced solid tumor such as melanoma, head and neck, liver or kidney cancer. Sequenced here: CD4+ or CD8+ T cells sorted from blood, sampled in a trial of the OX40 agonist ivuxolimab. This chain is built from TRBV7-2 and TRBJ1-1, and possibly TRBD1, on 5 matching bases. The DNA sequence is as follows: TGTGCCAGCAGCTCCGGACAGAACACTGAAGCTTTCTTT. It translates to CASSSGQNTEAFF.